Listed below are T cell receptor beta chains from one sample, sequenced in a study of blood T cells in healthy people across ages. TCRdb recomputed calls from the 5' RACE reads with MiXCR, one row per CDR3 protein. The table has more than 800,000 distinct CDR3 sequences, less than 35% seen once; the top ten hold around a sixth. Sample: blood. The receptor set was obtained from a woman aged 80 or over in good health. Both conserved end residues are part of each CDR3. Each record gives: J gene, clone size, D gene, V gene, CDR3 protein, CDR3 DNA. D genes are given only for firm matches. For some rows the clone size is stated as once, few or many, or as a class when expanded; others skip it.

j_gene: TRBJ2-3; abundance: many; d_gene: TRBD2; v_gene: TRBV29-1; CDR3aa: CSVRLAGRSDTQYF; CDR3nt: TGCAGCGTCCGACTAGCGGGGAGGTCAGATACGCAGTATTTT
j_gene: TRBJ2-7; abundance: few; d_gene: .; v_gene: TRBV23-1; CDR3aa: CASSQSWDTSYEQYF; CDR3nt: TGCGCCAGCAGTCAATCTTGGGACACTTCCTACGAGCAGTACTTC
j_gene: TRBJ2-4; abundance: many; d_gene: .; v_gene: TRBV5-1; CDR3aa: CASNEGYWGGIQYF; CDR3nt: TGCGCCAGCAATGAGGGTTACTGGGGCGGCATTCAGTACTTC
j_gene: TRBJ2-7; abundance: many; d_gene: .; v_gene: TRBV25-1; CDR3aa: CASSETLAPYEQYF; CDR3nt: TGTGCCAGCAGTGAAACTCTAGCTCCCTACGAGCAGTACTTC
j_gene: TRBJ2-1; abundance: many; d_gene: .; v_gene: TRBV12-3/TRBV12-4; CDR3aa: CASSFLGDEQFF; CDR3nt: TGTGCCAGCAGTTTCTTGGGCGATGAGCAGTTCTTC
j_gene: TRBJ2-2; abundance: .; d_gene: TRBD1; v_gene: TRBV29-1; CDR3aa: CSVRDRENTGELFF; CDR3nt: TGCAGCGTTCGCGACAGGGAAAACACCGGGGAGCTGTTTTTT
j_gene: TRBJ1-2; abundance: many; d_gene: .; v_gene: TRBV20-1; CDR3aa: CSASVDSNYGYTF; CDR3nt: TGCAGTGCTAGTGTGGATTCTAACTATGGCTACACCTTC
j_gene: TRBJ2-2; abundance: .; d_gene: .; v_gene: TRBV7-2; CDR3aa: CASSFSWNTGERFF; CDR3nt: TGTGCCAGCAGCTTTAGCTGGAACACCGGGGAGCGGTTTTTT
j_gene: TRBJ2-4; abundance: many; d_gene: .; v_gene: TRBV7-2; CDR3aa: CASSSHEPLAKNIQYF; CDR3nt: TGTGCCAGCAGCTCACACGAACCCTTAGCCAAAAACATTCAGTACTTC
j_gene: TRBJ1-5; abundance: few; d_gene: .; v_gene: TRBV19; CDR3aa: CASREAGWYSNQPQHF; CDR3nt: TGTGCCAGTAGAGAGGCAGGGTGGTATAGCAATCAGCCCCAGCATTTT
j_gene: TRBJ1-2; abundance: .; d_gene: .; v_gene: TRBV20-1; CDR3aa: CSASPGQGRGGYTF; CDR3nt: TGCAGTGCTAGCCCGGGGCAGGGCAGAGGTGGCTACACCTTC
j_gene: TRBJ2-1; abundance: .; d_gene: .; v_gene: TRBV9; CDR3aa: CASSKQGGLSYNEQFF; CDR3nt: TGTGCCAGCAGCAAACAAGGGGGGCTCTCCTACAATGAGCAGTTCTTC
j_gene: TRBJ2-5; abundance: few; d_gene: TRBD2; v_gene: TRBV7-9; CDR3aa: CASSRGTSGDNQETQYF; CDR3nt: TGTGCCAGCAGCCGGGGGACTAGCGGGGACAACCAAGAGACCCAGTACTTC
j_gene: TRBJ1-6; abundance: few; d_gene: .; v_gene: TRBV25-1; CDR3aa: CASSEFRDSPLHF; CDR3nt: TGTGCCAGCAGTGAATTTAGGGATTCACCCCTCCACTTT
j_gene: TRBJ1-5; abundance: .; d_gene: .; v_gene: TRBV18; CDR3aa: CASSPIGTRDQPQHF; CDR3nt: TGTGCCAGCTCACCTATAGGGACAAGGGATCAGCCCCAGCATTTT
j_gene: TRBJ2-5; abundance: .; d_gene: TRBD1; v_gene: TRBV20-1; CDR3aa: CSTRVPLGTGEETQYF; CDR3nt: TGCAGTACTAGAGTACCCCTGGGGACAGGGGAAGAGACCCAGTACTTC
j_gene: TRBJ2-7; abundance: few; d_gene: .; v_gene: TRBV7-8; CDR3aa: CASSLGRGNWLGYEQYF; CDR3nt: TGTGCCAGCAGCTTAGGGCGAGGCAACTGGCTGGGCTACGAGCAGTACTTC
j_gene: TRBJ1-1; abundance: .; d_gene: .; v_gene: TRBV6-5; CDR3aa: CASRLRGGAPNTEAFF; CDR3nt: TGTGCCAGCAGGCTGCGAGGGGGGGCTCCGAACACTGAAGCTTTCTTT
j_gene: TRBJ1-2; abundance: many; d_gene: .; v_gene: TRBV5-6; CDR3aa: CASSLDRASANYGYTF; CDR3nt: TGTGCCAGCAGCTTGGACAGGGCGTCGGCTAACTATGGCTACACCTTC
j_gene: TRBJ2-1; abundance: many; d_gene: TRBD2; v_gene: TRBV11-2; CDR3aa: CASNGAAGGGFYNEQFF; CDR3nt: TGTGCCAGCAACGGGGCGGCCGGCGGGGGGTTCTACAATGAGCAGTTCTTC
j_gene: TRBJ1-4; abundance: .; d_gene: .; v_gene: TRBV4-3; CDR3aa: CASSQGRQTNEKLFF; CDR3nt: TGCGCCAGCAGCCAAGGTAGGCAGACTAATGAAAAACTGTTTTTT
j_gene: TRBJ2-7; abundance: many; d_gene: TRBD1; v_gene: TRBV5-1; CDR3aa: CASSPGTDPFYEQYF; CDR3nt: TGCGCCAGCAGCCCCGGGACAGACCCGTTCTACGAGCAGTACTTC
j_gene: TRBJ2-3; abundance: few; d_gene: .; v_gene: TRBV10-3; CDR3aa: CAISGGASGTDTQYF; CDR3nt: TGTGCCATCAGTGGGGGGGCTAGCGGCACAGATACGCAGTATTTT
j_gene: TRBJ2-3; abundance: .; d_gene: TRBD2; v_gene: TRBV7-8; CDR3aa: CASSVPGLAGVRVADTQYF; CDR3nt: TGTGCCAGCAGCGTCCCGGGACTAGCGGGAGTTAGAGTCGCAGATACGCAGTATTTT
j_gene: TRBJ2-7; abundance: many; d_gene: TRBD2; v_gene: TRBV7-2; CDR3aa: CASSLGLAGGYEQYF; CDR3nt: TGTGCCAGCAGCTTGGGACTAGCGGGGGGCTACGAGCAGTACTTC
j_gene: TRBJ1-2; abundance: .; d_gene: .; v_gene: TRBV7-2; CDR3aa: CASSSRGGANYGYTF; CDR3nt: TGTGCCAGCAGCTCACGGGGAGGGGCTAACTATGGCTACACCTTC
j_gene: TRBJ2-5; abundance: .; d_gene: TRBD2; v_gene: TRBV2; CDR3aa: CASSDPGLAGGRETQYF; CDR3nt: TGTGCCAGCAGTGACCCCGGGCTAGCGGGGGGGCGTGAGACCCAGTACTTC
j_gene: TRBJ1-5; abundance: .; d_gene: TRBD1; v_gene: TRBV6-1; CDR3aa: CASLNRGGQPQHF; CDR3nt: TGTGCCAGCTTGAACAGGGGTGGTCAGCCCCAGCATTTT
j_gene: TRBJ2-5; abundance: many; d_gene: .; v_gene: TRBV7-2; CDR3aa: CASSLGARVETQYF; CDR3nt: TGTGCCAGCAGCCTTGGCGCGAGGGTGGAGACCCAGTACTTC
j_gene: TRBJ2-7; abundance: .; d_gene: .; v_gene: TRBV4-1; CDR3aa: CASSQEFTYSYEQYF; CDR3nt: TGCGCCAGCAGCCAAGAATTCACATACTCCTACGAGCAGTACTTC
j_gene: TRBJ2-4; abundance: many; d_gene: .; v_gene: TRBV10-3; CDR3aa: CAISTSGGAKNIQYF; CDR3nt: TGTGCCATCAGTACGAGCGGCGGGGCCAAAAACATTCAGTACTTC
j_gene: TRBJ1-2; abundance: many; d_gene: .; v_gene: TRBV9; CDR3aa: CASSVEGSGYDAGYTF; CDR3nt: TGTGCCAGCAGCGTAGAAGGTTCGGGATATGATGCTGGCTACACCTTC
j_gene: TRBJ2-4; abundance: .; d_gene: .; v_gene: TRBV7-2; CDR3aa: CASSPNEGIQYF; CDR3nt: TGTGCCAGCAGCCCCAATGAGGGCATTCAGTACTTC